This is a list of T cell receptor beta chains from one sample in a study of cytomegalovirus exposure and HLA in healthy donors. Here immunoSEQ multiplex PCR was the method, and the copy in TCRdb shows in-frame clones only, minus some. Of about 130,000 clones in the sample, around 74% are singletons; the top ten hold around 4.5%. The specimen was PBMCs. The receptor source for this set is a young man in good health and CMV-seropositive. The conserved cysteine and the conserved F or W are not part of the CDR3 here. The order of the fields is V gene, CDR3 protein.

>TRBV5-6
ASSPDRILPETQY
>TRBV6-6
ASSYGTAGT
>TRBV5-1
ASSRGLAGSTDTQY
>TRBV25-1
ASSEPDRDPPGELF
>TRBV7-8
ASSLYRGRAGETQY
>TRBV19
ASKQGSADTQY
>TRBV5-1
ASSDGQFKTNEKLF
>TRBV4-1
ASSQDSSGAVYEQY
>TRBV2
ASSEGYGLPPYEQY
>TRBV2
ASRGRDNNQPQH
>TRBV19
ASSRTTGLVMVEQY
>TRBV5-6
ASRLLTSGGQETQY
>TRBV9
ASSVDSGTGGYEQY
>TRBV6-5
ASSLQGRGNSPLH
>TRBV19
ASMPQAGGFDTQY
>TRBV7-2
ASSLASGGPETQY
>TRBV6-5
ERLVSYEQY
>TRBV5-1
ASSTGSGTGELF
>TRBV18
ASSPSRGLESNQPQH
>TRBV18
ASSPYEGASNQPQH